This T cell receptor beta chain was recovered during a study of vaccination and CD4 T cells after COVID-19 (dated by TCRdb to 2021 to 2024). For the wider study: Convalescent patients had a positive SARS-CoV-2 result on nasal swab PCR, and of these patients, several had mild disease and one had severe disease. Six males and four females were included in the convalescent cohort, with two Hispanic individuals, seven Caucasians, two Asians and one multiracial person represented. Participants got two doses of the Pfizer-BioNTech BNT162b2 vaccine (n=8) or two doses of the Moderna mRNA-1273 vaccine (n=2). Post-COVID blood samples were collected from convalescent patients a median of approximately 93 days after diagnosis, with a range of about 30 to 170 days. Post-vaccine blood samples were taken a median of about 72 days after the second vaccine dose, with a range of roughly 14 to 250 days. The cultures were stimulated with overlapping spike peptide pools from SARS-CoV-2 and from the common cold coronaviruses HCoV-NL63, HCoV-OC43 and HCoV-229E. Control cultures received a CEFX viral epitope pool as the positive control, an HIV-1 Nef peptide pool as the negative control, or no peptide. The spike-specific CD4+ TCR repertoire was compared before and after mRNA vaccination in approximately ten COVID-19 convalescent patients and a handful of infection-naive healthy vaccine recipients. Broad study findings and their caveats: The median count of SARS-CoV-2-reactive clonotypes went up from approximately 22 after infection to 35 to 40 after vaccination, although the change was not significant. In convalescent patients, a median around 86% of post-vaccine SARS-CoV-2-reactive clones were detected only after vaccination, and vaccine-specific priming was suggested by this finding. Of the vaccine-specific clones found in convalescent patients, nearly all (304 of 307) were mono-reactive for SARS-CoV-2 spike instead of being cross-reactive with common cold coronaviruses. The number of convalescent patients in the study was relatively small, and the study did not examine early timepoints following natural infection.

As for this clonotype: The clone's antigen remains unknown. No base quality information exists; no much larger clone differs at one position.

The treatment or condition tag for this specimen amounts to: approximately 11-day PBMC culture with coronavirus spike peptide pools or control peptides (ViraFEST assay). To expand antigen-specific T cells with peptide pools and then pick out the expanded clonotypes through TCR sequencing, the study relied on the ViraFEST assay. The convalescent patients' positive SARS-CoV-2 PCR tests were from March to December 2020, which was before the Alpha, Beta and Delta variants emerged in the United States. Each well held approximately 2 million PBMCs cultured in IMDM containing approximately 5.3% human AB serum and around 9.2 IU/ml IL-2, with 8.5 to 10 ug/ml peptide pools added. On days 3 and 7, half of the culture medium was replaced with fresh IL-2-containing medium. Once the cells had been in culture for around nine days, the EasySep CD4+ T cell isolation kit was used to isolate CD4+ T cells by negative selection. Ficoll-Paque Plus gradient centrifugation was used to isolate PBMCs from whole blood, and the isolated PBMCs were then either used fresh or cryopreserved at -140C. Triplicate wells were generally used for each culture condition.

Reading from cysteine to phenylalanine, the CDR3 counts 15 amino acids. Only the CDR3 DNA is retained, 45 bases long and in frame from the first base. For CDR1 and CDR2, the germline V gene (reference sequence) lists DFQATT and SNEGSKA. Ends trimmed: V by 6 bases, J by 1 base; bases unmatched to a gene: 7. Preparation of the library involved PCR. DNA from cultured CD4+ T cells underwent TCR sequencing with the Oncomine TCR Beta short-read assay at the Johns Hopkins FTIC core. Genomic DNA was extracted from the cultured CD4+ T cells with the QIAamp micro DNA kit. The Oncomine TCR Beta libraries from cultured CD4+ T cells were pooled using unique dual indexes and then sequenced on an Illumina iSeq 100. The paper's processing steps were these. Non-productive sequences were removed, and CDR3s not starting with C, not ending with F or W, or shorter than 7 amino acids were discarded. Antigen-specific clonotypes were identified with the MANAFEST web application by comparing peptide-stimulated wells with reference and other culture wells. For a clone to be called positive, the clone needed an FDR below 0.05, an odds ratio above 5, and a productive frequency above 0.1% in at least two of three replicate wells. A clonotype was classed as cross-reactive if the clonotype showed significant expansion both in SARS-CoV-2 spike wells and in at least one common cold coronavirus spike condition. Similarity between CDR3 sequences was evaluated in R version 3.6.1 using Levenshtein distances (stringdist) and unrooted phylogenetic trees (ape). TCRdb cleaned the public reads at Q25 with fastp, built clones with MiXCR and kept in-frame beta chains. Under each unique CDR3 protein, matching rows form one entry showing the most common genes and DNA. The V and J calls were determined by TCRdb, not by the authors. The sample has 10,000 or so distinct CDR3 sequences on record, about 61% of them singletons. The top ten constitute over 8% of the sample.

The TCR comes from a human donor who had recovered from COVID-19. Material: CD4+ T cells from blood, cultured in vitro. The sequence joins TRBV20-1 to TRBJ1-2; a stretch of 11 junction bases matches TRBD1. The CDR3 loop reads CSAQGQGGVNYGYTF. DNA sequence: TGCAGTGCCCAGGGACAGGGGGGAGTTAACTATGGCTACACCTTC.